The subject of this entry is one TCR beta chain. This entry is derived from a study of T cell changes during pregnancy in multiple sclerosis. Clones were read by immunoSEQ multiplex PCR, and TCRdb kept only the in-frame ones, dropping some. Of 75,000 to 95,000 clones in the sample, roughly 90% were seen once. Sample: peripheral blood, taken in the first trimester of pregnancy. This TCR was recovered from a female donor with multiple sclerosis, enrolled in a pregnancy study.

CDR3 in DNA: TGTGCCAGCAGTTACTCAACAGGGAGTTTAGCCTACGAGCAGTACTTC. It encodes CASSYSTGSLAYEQYF. The V and J genes are TRBV6-5 and TRBJ2-7, with D tentatively TRBD1 (6 bases). Looked up from germline, CDR1 is MNHEY and CDR2 is SVGAGI. There are 16 residues in the CDR3. With 0 bases removed from V and 2 bases from J, the gap between germline ends came to 14 bases.